This T cell receptor beta chain was profiled in a study of cytomegalovirus exposure and HLA in healthy donors. Study-wide results and caveats: When the data were analyzed later, several of the most significant clusters appeared to be linked to common viral pathogens.

To note about this clone: Its target is not known.

Per germline, CDR1 ENHRY and CDR2 SYGVKD. CDR3 length equals 11 residues. Trimming took off 8 bases at V and 8 bases at J, with 10 bases between the two ends. The PCR employed 60 Vbeta primers together with 13 Jbeta primers. Repertoires were generated with immunoSEQ multiplex PCR, while TCRdb's copy carries only in-frame clones and drops some. The repertoire has 40,000 or so clones, 60% to 70% of them found once; the top ten carry around 4%. This chain joins TRBV10-3 and TRBJ2-1, with D perhaps matching TRBD1 (7 bases). Sequenced sample: PBMCs. The source of this sequence is a middle-aged man in good health and CMV-seronegative. The CDR3 DNA is TGTGCCATCGGAGGGGGCGATGAGCAGTTCTTC. This gives the protein CAIGGGDEQFF.